The 20 T cell receptor beta chains below were found in one sample sequenced in a study of radiation and T cells in renal cell carcinoma (dated by TCRdb to 2020 to 2021). The time point label for this specimen denotes: blood 2 weeks post-SBRT. The sample's treatment or condition label, in plain terms: 15 Gy SBRT to primary tumor, nephrectomy 4 weeks later. Receptor amplification or capture employed the immunoSEQ multiplex PCR assay. Drawn from immuneACCESS, this table holds only the in-frame rearrangements with V and J called that TCRdb kept. Clones are partly lost; checked studies trace under half to an unresolved V gene and leave the rest unexplained. This sample has some 120,000 clones in its table, and about four fifths of those were observed once. Of the sample, 5% to 6.5% falls within the top ten clones. The source material was blood, sampled from a patient whose treatment included radiotherapy and nephrectomy. Receptor source: a man in his fifties with renal cell carcinoma.

The chain uses TRBV7-2 and TRBJ2-3, with D perhaps matching TRBD2 (7 bases). V was shortened by 1 base and J by 5 bases, with 19 bases between the two germline ends. This CDR3 contains 17 residues. Germline CDR1 is SGHTA and CDR2 is FQGNSA. The CDR3 sequence is CASSLVLRRGLRDTQYF. As DNA, the CDR3 is TGTGCCAGCAGCTTAGTATTAAGGCGGGGGCTGCGAGATACGCAGTATTTT.

The V and J genes are TRBV4-1 and TRBJ2-7; 10 bases line up with TRBD2. Unmatched junction bases numbered 14, after V lost 0 bases and J lost 6 bases. Germline V CDR1 and CDR2: MGHRA, YSYEKL. The CDR3 sequence is 18 residues long. CDR3 sequence reads: CASSQDLSTSGIHTEQYF. CDR3 nucleotides: TGCGCCAGCAGCCAAGATCTCTCAACTAGCGGGATACATACCGAGCAGTACTTC.

The V gene is TRBV4-2, the J gene TRBJ2-7; 8 bases map to TRBD1. This CDR3 is 15 amino acids long. CDR1 and CDR2 (germline): LGHNA, YNFKEQ. V gave up 5 bases and J gave up 5 bases; unmatched junction bases: 11. The CDR3, as DNA: TGTGCCAGCAGCTTCAGAACCGGGACAGGCCACGAGCAGTACTTC. This codes for CASSFRTGTGHEQYF.

The chain has TRBV25-1 and TRBJ2-3, with 14 bases aligning to TRBD2. Trimming took 7 bases from V and 4 from J; bases not matched to a gene: 7. The CDR3 sequence is 16 residues long. Germline V gene lookup returns CDR1 MGHDK and CDR2 SYGVNS. As DNA, the CDR3 is TGTGCCAGCACCTCGGGACTAGCGGGAGTCGCAGATACGCAGTATTTT. Protein product: CASTSGLAGVADTQYF.

This clone was recorded only once. The V call is TRBV7-2, the J call TRBJ2-7; no reliable D call. The CDR3 has 15 residues. Trimming stripped 3 bases from V and 5 bases from J, with 17 bases between. The germline V gene encodes CDR1 SGHTA and CDR2 FQGNSA. The CDR3 sequence is CASSLQTATYDEQYF. In nucleotides, the CDR3 is TGTGCCAGCAGCTTGCAGACGGCTACCTATGACGAGCAGTACTTC.

This clone was counted once. This chain links TRBV27 with TRBJ1-6; no firm D call. Germline assignment: CDR1 MNHEY and CDR2 SMNVEV (reference sequence). V shed 3 bases and J shed 5 bases, with 14 bases lying between them. The CDR3 has 16 residues. CDR3 nucleotides: TGTGCCAGCAGTTTGACCCCCGGGGTGGATAATTCACCCCTCCACTTT. The encoded protein is CASSLTPGVDNSPLHF.

The V and J genes are TRBV9 and TRBJ2-7; D perhaps matches TRBD1 (6 bases). CDR1 is SGDLS and CDR2 is YYNGEE in the germline V gene. There are 14 residues in the CDR3. V dropped 4 bases and J dropped 5 bases, with 16 bases sitting between them. DNA for the CDR3: TGTGCCAGCAGCTCAAACACAGGGTCGGACGAGCAGTACTTC. Its protein product is CASSSNTGSDEQYF.

The chain employs TRBV2 and TRBJ2-7, with D hard to call. The V end lost 8 bases, the J end lost 3 bases, and 11 bases lay between the germline ends. The germline CDR1 and CDR2 sequences are SNHLY and FYNNEI. The CDR3 contains 12 residues. The CDR3, as DNA: TGTGCCAGCGCTATACCTGGCTACGAGCAGTACTTC. It translates to CASAIPGYEQYF. Filled out from reference TRBV2 and TRBJ2-7, the complete variable domain reads EPEVTQTPSHQVTQMGQEVILRCVPISNHLYFYWYRQILGQKVEFLVSFYNNEISEKSEIFDDQFSVERPDGSNFTLKIRSTKLEDSAMYFCASAIPGYEQYFGPGTRLTVT.

The J gene is TRBJ1-4, the V gene TRBV6-5; the D is unclear. The CDR3 loop spans 15 amino acids. Germline CDR1 reads MNHEY; CDR2 reads SVGAGI. V gave up 6 bases and J gave up 3 bases, with 14 bases separating them. The CDR3 loop reads CASSHASGANEKLFF. CDR3 in DNA: TGTGCCAGCAGCCACGCCAGCGGGGCTAATGAAAAACTGTTTTTT.

V is TRBV4-2 and J is TRBJ1-5; the match to TRBD1 covers 9 bases. The CDR3 totals 15 residues. Germline values: CDR1 LGHNA, CDR2 YNFKEQ. Trimming removed 7 bases from V and 3 bases from J; junction bases left unmatched: 7. Here the CDR3 DNA reads TGTGCCAGCACTACGGGACAGGGACTCAATCAGCCCCAGCATTTT. It yields the protein CASTTGQGLNQPQHF.

The chain combines TRBV27 with TRBJ2-7; D is possibly TRBD1 or TRBD2 (5 bases each). Germline-derived CDR1 and CDR2 are MNHEY and SMNVEV (reference sequence). Trimming took off 7 bases at V and 3 bases at J, with 19 bases between the two ends. The CDR3 totals 15 residues. This CDR3 reads CASTRAGTGYYEQYF. The CDR3 bases are TGTGCCAGCACCAGAGCCGGGACGGGTTACTACGAGCAGTACTTC.

The chain carries TRBV6-5 and TRBJ2-7, with D possibly TRBD1 on 6 matching bases. Trimming took off 4 bases at V and 3 bases at J, with 13 bases between the two ends. The CDR3 contains 14 residues. CDR1 is MNHEY, CDR2 SVGAGI, per germline. In DNA, the CDR3 is TGTGCCAGCAGTTCCGATACAGGGTTCTACGAGCAGTACTTC. It is translated as CASSSDTGFYEQYF.

This chain connects TRBV30 to TRBJ1-5, with 8 bases aligning to TRBD1. Germline V gene sequence: CDR1 GTSNPN, CDR2 SVGIG (reference sequence). V gave up 2 bases and J gave up 0 bases; unmatched junction bases: 6. The CDR3 runs to 16 residues. The CDR3 region has the DNA TGTGCCTGGAGTCCAAATCAGGGGGCTAGCAATCAGCCCCAGCATTTT. Amino acids: CAWSPNQGASNQPQHF. Full variable domain (outside the CDR3, taken from reference TRBV30 and TRBJ1-5): SQTIHQWPATLVQPVGSPLSLECTVEGTSNPNLYWYRQAAGRGLQLLFYSVGIGQISSEVPQNLSASRPQDRQFILSSKKLLLSDSGFYLCAWSPNQGASNQPQHFGDGTRLSIL.

The gene calls are TRBV7-9 and TRBJ1-1; 7 bases match TRBD1. After removal of 9 bases from V and 2 bases from J, the junction contained 6 bases not matched to a gene. This CDR3 comprises 13 residues. The germline CDR1 and CDR2 sequences are SEHNR and FQNEAQ (reference sequence). The CDR3 coding sequence is TGTGCCAGTACGGGACAGATAAACACTGAAGCTTTCTTT. Encoded protein: CASTGQINTEAFF.

This chain uses TRBV28 with TRBJ2-7; D gene unclear. With 5 bases removed from V and 3 bases from J, the gap between germline ends came to 11 bases. The CDR3 covers 13 residues. Germline CDR1 is MDHEN and CDR2 is SYDVKM. DNA of the CDR3: TGTGCCAGCAGTGTCGCACCCTACTACGAGCAGTACTTC. Residues: CASSVAPYYEQYF. Full variable domain (rest looked up from reference TRBV28 and TRBJ2-7): DVKVTQSSRYLVKRTGEKVFLECVQDMDHENMFWYRQDPGLGLRLIYFSYDVKMKEKGDIPEGYSVSREKKERFSLILESASTNQTSMYLCASSVAPYYEQYFGPGTRLTVT.

V is TRBV7-2 and J is TRBJ2-1; the D gene is possibly TRBD2 (5 bases). Germline V CDR1 and CDR2: SGHTA, FQGNSA. Trimming stripped 2 bases from V and 4 bases from J, with 6 bases between. CDR3 length: 13 amino acids. CDR3 nucleotide sequence: TGTGCCAGCAGCTTAACGGGGTACAATGAGCAGTTCTTC. As protein: CASSLTGYNEQFF.

The V and J genes are TRBV2 and TRBJ1-4; TRBD1 is a possible D gene (5 bases). Germline V gene data show CDR1 as SNHLY and CDR2 as FYNNEI. CDR3 length: 14 residues. V was cut by 7 bases and J by 2 bases, with 11 bases left in between. The CDR3 coding sequence is TGTGCCAGCAACGGGGGTTTGACTAATGAAAAACTGTTTTTT. It codes for CASNGGLTNEKLFF.

J is TRBJ2-1 and V is TRBV5-1; 7 positions match TRBD2. The CDR3 sequence is 15 residues long. V lost 0 bases and J lost 5; bases outside the gene matches: 5. Germline assignment: CDR1 SGHRS and CDR2 YFSETQ. CDR3 bases: TGCGCCAGCAGCTTGGCAGCGGGACTCCACAATGAGCAGTTCTTC. Protein: CASSLAAGLHNEQFF.

For the CDR3, the DNA is TGTGCCAGCGGACTCGCTATCGAGCAGTACTTC. This translates into CASGLAIEQYF. The chain couples TRBV28 to TRBJ2-7; perhaps TRBD2 as D (5 bases). The germline CDR1 and CDR2 sequences are MDHEN and SYDVKM. Between the trimmed V and J ends, which lost 8 bases and 6 bases, there was a span of 11 bases. This CDR3 has 11 residues.

The chain couples TRBV6-5 to TRBJ2-1, with 8 bases aligning to TRBD2. This CDR3 spans 16 amino acids. Trimming at V came to 3 bases and at J to 8 bases, leaving 12 bases not matched to a gene. Germline CDR1 reads MNHEY; CDR2 reads SVGAGI. The CDR3 reads CASSYNRGGVLHEQFF. CDR3 DNA: TGTGCCAGCAGTTATAACCGGGGGGGGGTTTTGCATGAGCAGTTCTTC.